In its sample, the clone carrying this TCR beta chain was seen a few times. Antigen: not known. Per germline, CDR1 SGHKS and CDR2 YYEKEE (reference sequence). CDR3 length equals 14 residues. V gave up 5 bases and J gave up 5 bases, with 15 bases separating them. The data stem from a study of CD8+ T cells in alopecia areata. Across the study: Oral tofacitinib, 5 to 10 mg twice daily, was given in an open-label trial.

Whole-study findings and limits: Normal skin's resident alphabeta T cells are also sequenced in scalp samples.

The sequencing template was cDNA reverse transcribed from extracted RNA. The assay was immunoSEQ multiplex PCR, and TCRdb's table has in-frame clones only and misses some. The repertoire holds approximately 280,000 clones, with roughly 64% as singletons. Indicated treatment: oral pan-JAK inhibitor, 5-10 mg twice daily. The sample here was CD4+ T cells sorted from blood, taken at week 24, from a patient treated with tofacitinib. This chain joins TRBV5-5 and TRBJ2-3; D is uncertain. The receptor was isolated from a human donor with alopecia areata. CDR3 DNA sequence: TGTGCCAGCAGTTCGACTGCCGGTCAAGATACGCAGTATTTT. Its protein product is CASSSTAGQDTQYF.